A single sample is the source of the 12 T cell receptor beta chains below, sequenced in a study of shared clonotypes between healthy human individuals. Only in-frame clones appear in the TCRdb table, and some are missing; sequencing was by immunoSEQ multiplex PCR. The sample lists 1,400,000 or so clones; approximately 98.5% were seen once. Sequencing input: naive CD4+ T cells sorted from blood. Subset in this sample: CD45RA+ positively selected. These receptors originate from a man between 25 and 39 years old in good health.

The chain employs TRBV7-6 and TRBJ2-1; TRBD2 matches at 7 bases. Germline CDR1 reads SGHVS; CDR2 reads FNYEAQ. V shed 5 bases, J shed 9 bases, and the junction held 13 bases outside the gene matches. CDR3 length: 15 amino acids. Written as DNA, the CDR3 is TGTGCCAGCAGCCGTGTCGGGGGGAACTTTGCTGAGCAGTTCTTC. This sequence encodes CASSRVGGNFAEQFF.

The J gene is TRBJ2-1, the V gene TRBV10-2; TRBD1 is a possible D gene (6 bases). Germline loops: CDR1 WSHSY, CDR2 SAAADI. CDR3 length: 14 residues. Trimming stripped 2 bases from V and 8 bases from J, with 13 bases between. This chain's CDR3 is CASSEGGPSHEQFF. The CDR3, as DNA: TGCGCCAGCAGTGAGGGGGGCCCCTCCCATGAGCAGTTCTTC.

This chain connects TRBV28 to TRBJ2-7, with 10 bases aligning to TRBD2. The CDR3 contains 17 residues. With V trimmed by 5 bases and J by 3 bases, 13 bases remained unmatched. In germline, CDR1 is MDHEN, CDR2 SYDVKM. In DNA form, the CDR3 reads TGTGCCAGCAGTATCCTCTCGGGGACTAGCGTGATCTACGAGCAGTACTTC. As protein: CASSILSGTSVIYEQYF. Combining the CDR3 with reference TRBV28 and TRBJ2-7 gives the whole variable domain DVKVTQSSRYLVKRTGEKVFLECVQDMDHENMFWYRQDPGLGLRLIYFSYDVKMKEKGDIPEGYSVSREKKERFSLILESASTNQTSMYLCASSILSGTSVIYEQYFGPGTRLTVT.

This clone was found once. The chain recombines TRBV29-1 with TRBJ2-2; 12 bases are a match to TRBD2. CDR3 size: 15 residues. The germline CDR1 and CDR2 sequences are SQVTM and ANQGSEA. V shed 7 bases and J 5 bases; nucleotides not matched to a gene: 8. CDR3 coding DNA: TGCAGCGGGGGGACTAGCGGGCTTGCAACCGGGGAGCTGTTTTTT. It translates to CSGGTSGLATGELFF.

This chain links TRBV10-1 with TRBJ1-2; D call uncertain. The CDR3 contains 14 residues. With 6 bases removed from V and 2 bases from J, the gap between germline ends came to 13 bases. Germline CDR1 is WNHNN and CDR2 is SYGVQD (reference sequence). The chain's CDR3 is CASSPTTGNYGYTF. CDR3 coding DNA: TGCGCCAGCAGCCCCACTACCGGGAACTATGGCTACACCTTC.

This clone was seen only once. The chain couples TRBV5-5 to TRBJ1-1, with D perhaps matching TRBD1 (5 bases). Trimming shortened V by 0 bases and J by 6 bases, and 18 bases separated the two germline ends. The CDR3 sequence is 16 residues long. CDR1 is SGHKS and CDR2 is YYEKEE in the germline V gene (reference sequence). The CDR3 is CASSLATVRENAEAFF. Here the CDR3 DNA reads TGTGCCAGCAGCTTGGCGACGGTCAGGGAGAATGCTGAAGCTTTCTTT.

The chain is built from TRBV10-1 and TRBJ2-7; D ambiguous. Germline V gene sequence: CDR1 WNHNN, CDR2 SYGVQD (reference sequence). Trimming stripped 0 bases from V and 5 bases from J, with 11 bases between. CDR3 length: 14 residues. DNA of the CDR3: TGCGCCAGCAGTGAGTCCGGCCTATCCCACGAGCAGTACTTC. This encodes CASSESGLSHEQYF.

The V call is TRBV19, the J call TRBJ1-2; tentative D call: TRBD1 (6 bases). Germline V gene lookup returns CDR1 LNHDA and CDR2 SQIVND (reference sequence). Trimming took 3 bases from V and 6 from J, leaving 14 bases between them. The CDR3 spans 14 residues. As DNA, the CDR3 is TGTGCCAGTAGTATTTGGGGCAGGGGCCATGGCTACACCTTC. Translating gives CASSIWGRGHGYTF.

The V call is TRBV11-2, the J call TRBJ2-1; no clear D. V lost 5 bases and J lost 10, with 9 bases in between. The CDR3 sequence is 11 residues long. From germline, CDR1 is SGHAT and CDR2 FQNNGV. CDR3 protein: CASSQKVEQFF. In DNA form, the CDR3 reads TGTGCCAGCAGCCAAAAGGTAGAGCAGTTCTTC.

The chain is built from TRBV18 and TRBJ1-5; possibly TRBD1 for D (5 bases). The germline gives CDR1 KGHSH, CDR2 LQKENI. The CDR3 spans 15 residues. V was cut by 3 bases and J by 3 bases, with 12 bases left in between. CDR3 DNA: TGTGCCAGCTCACCGGGGGGGGGAGACAATCAGCCCCAGCATTTT. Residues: CASSPGGGDNQPQHF.

The CDR3 loop is CASSVQSMNTEAFF. The CDR3 nucleotides read TGTGCCAGCAGTGTCCAGAGTATGAACACTGAAGCTTTCTTT. The chain uses TRBV2 and TRBJ1-1; D is unclear. CDR1 is SNHLY, CDR2 FYNNEI, per germline. This CDR3 is 14 amino acids long. Trimming pared 4 bases from V and 0 bases from J, leaving 9 bases between.

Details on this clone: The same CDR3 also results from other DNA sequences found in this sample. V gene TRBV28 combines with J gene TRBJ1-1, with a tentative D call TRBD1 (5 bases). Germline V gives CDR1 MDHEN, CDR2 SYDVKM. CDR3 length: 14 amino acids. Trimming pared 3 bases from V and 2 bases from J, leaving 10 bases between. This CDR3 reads CASSFAGSNTEAFF. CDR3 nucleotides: TGTGCCAGCAGTTTTGCAGGGAGCAACACTGAAGCTTTCTTT.